The present T cell receptor (beta chain) was sequenced within a study of a mutant IDH1 vaccine in newly diagnosed glioma (dated by TCRdb to the early 2020s). Regarding the complete study: Vaccination started 4-6 weeks after radiotherapy alone, or was given together with temozolomide cycles in the groups whose treatment included chemotherapy. Longitudinal TCRB deep sequencing was performed for 25 to 30 treated patients wherever samples were available for exploratory analyses. Visit V12 was the week-35 safety follow-up and visit V13 was the week-47 end of study. Of the approximately 29 treated patients, approximately 60% were male and around 40% were female, and a mean age of roughly 37 years was recorded. Before enrollment, most patients had been given radiochemotherapy with temozolomide as standard therapy, while the rest had received either radiotherapy alone or temozolomide alone. Six visits were used for peripheral blood collection: V03 (baseline), V05, V07, V10, V12 and V13. The investigation overall reported the following: Immune responses induced by the vaccine were seen in around 93% of patients across multiple MHC alleles. PBMC samples for TCRB deep sequencing were selected based on availability. No apparent relationship was observed between pseudoprogression and alterations in the top peripheral T cell clonotypes detected by TCRB sequencing. The authors stated that sample limitations prevented analyses of patient blood samples from being reproduced.

Libraries were prepared through the immunoSEQ multiplex PCR assay. Rearranged TCR beta chain sequences were amplified using the hsTCRB Kit according to the manufacturer's protocol. TCRB libraries were sequenced on an Illumina MiSeq. The source study handled its data this way. The proprietary platform of the kit vendor was used for demultiplexing, trimming and gene mapping. TCRdb took this table from immuneACCESS and kept in-frame rearrangements with V and J called. Such tables lack part of the clones; where checked against another copy, unresolved V genes explain under half of the gap, and the rest is unexplained. D and trimming come from the DNA, and the V and J calls and clone size come from that table. Counted in this sample were approximately 100,000 clones; roughly 90% of them appeared once. 0.75% to 0.95% of the sample is held by the ten biggest clonotypes. Germline trimming: 7 bases from V, 0 bases from J; junction bases outside gene matches: 11. CDR1 is given as LNHDA and CDR2 as SQIVND, both from the germline V gene (reference sequence). The CDR3, cysteine through phenylalanine, is 16 amino acids long. Left in the record is the CDR3 DNA by itself, 48 bases read in frame from the first base.

The sample's time point label is to be understood as: week 47, end of study. A 20-mer mutant IDH1 peptide at 300 micrograms in Montanide made up each vaccine dose, which was injected subcutaneously together with topical imiquimod. Across visits V03 through V10, patients got a total of eight vaccinations, given in weeks 1, 3, 5, 7, 11, 15, 19 and 23. All donors had newly diagnosed IDH1-mutant astrocytomas of WHO grade 3 or 4 that showed loss of nuclear ATRX. The samples were drawn from NOA16, a multicentre, single-arm, open-label phase I trial in Germany that tested a mutant IDH1 peptide vaccine in humans for the first time. Genomic DNA for TCRB sequencing was extracted from EDTA blood using the DNeasy Blood and Tissue Kit. A word on this clone: What this receptor recognizes is not known. Base quality data are lacking; no much larger clone is found one base away.

This sequence was found in a woman in her 50s with glioma. The chain is made from TRBV19 and TRBJ2-5, and 7 junction bases match TRBD1. The material was PBMCs, obtained from a glioma patient whose treatment included an IDH1 peptide vaccine. CDR3 protein: CASTNRGPLYQETQYF. The DNA sequence follows: TGTGCCAGTACTAACAGGGGCCCATTATACCAAGAGACCCAGTACTTC.